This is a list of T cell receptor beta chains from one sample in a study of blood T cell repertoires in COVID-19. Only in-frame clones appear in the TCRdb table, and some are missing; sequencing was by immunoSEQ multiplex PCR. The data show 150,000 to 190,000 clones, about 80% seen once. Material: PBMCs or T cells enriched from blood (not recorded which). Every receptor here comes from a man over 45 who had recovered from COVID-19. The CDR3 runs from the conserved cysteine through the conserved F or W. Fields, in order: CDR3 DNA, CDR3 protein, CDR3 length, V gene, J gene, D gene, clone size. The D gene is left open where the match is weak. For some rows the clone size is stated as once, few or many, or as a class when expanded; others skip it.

TGTGCCAGCAGCCAAGAGGAACAGGACGTTGAAGCTTTCTTT	CASSQEEQDVEAFF	14	TRBV3-1/TRBV3-2	TRBJ1-1	-	-
TGCGCCAGCAGCTTGGCAGGGGTCTCACCCCTCCACTTT	CASSLAGVSPLHF	13	TRBV5-1	TRBJ1-6	-	-
TGTGCCTGGAGTGTAAGGGGTCACATTCAGTACTTC	CAWSVRGHIQYF	12	TRBV30	TRBJ2-4	-	once
TGTGCCAGCAGCTTATTGCGGTCCTCTACGGATACGCAGTATTTT	CASSLLRSSTDTQYF	15	TRBV7-3	TRBJ2-3	-	-
TGTGCCAGCAGCGTCGCGGGGAGCGAGACCCAGTACTTC	CASSVAGSETQYF	13	TRBV9	TRBJ2-5	-	-
TGTGCCAGTAGTATAGACCCTTTCCCCAACTATGGCTACACCTTC	CASSIDPFPNYGYTF	15	TRBV19	TRBJ1-2	-	few
TGTGCCAGCAGTTACTCCAGGGCTAGCGGGGGGAATACGCAGTATTTT	CASSYSRASGGNTQYF	16	TRBV6-5	TRBJ2-3	TRBD2	-
TGTGCCAGCACCGGCCGACTGAACTACAATGAGCAGTTCTTC	CASTGRLNYNEQFF	14	TRBV27	TRBJ2-1	-	-
TGCGCCAGCAGCTCACGGGGGGGTGAAAAACTGTTTTTT	CASSSRGGEKLFF	13	TRBV5-1	TRBJ1-4	-	-
TGTGCCAGCAGTTCACAGGGGCTGGGCAATCAGCCCCAGCATTTT	CASSSQGLGNQPQHF	15	TRBV2	TRBJ1-5	TRBD1	-
TGTGCCACCACAGGGGGCTACAACTATGGCTACACCTTC	CATTGGYNYGYTF	13	TRBV2	TRBJ1-2	TRBD1	-